These T cell receptor beta chains were read from a single sample in a study of beta chain features in type 1 diabetes. Assay: immunoSEQ multiplex PCR; the TCRdb copy retains only in-frame clones and omits some. The sample includes around 280,000 clones, under 8.5% of them seen just once. What was sequenced was central memory CD4+ T cells from blood. These receptors were collected from a young woman in good health. CDR3s include the opening cysteine and the closing phenylalanine or tryptophan. Fields, in order: J gene, clone size, V gene, D gene, CDR3 protein, CDR3 DNA. D genes are given only for firm matches. Clone size, where shown, is once, few, many, or a class for clones that have expanded.

J gene: TRBJ1-3; clone size: many; V gene: TRBV4-2; D gene: NA; CDR3 protein: CASSQEARSGNTIYF; CDR3 DNA: TGTGCCAGCAGCCAAGAGGCGCGCTCTGGAAACACCATATATTTT
J gene: TRBJ2-3; clone size: few; V gene: TRBV7-2; D gene: TRBD2; CDR3 protein: CASSLVGTSADTQYF; CDR3 DNA: TGTGCCAGCAGCTTAGTCGGGACTAGCGCAGATACGCAGTATTTT
J gene: TRBJ2-7; clone size: NA; V gene: TRBV4-3; D gene: NA; CDR3 protein: CASSQVGQAAYEQYF; CDR3 DNA: TGCGCCAGCAGCCAAGTGGGGCAGGCAGCCTACGAGCAGTACTTC
J gene: TRBJ2-2; clone size: NA; V gene: TRBV9; D gene: TRBD1; CDR3 protein: CASSARGQGFTGELFF; CDR3 DNA: TGTGCCAGCAGTGCACGAGGACAGGGGTTTACCGGGGAGCTGTTTTTT
J gene: TRBJ2-1; clone size: NA; V gene: TRBV7-2; D gene: NA; CDR3 protein: CASSPPGVDEQFF; CDR3 DNA: TGTGCCAGCAGCCCGCCGGGTGTCGATGAGCAGTTCTTC
J gene: TRBJ1-6; clone size: many; V gene: TRBV14; D gene: NA; CDR3 protein: CASSQNLASPLHF; CDR3 DNA: TGTGCCAGCAGCCAAAATCTGGCGTCACCCCTCCACTTT
J gene: TRBJ1-2; clone size: few; V gene: TRBV9; D gene: NA; CDR3 protein: CASTRDSYGYTF; CDR3 DNA: TGTGCCAGCACCAGGGATTCCTATGGCTACACCTTC
J gene: TRBJ2-3; clone size: NA; V gene: TRBV19; D gene: TRBD2; CDR3 protein: CASSVGGATDTQYF; CDR3 DNA: TGTGCCAGCTCGGTGGGAGGGGCCACAGATACGCAGTATTTT
J gene: TRBJ2-3; clone size: NA; V gene: TRBV27; D gene: NA; CDR3 protein: CASSLIPSRKDTQYF; CDR3 DNA: TGTGCCAGCAGTTTAATCCCTAGCCGGAAAGATACGCAGTATTTT
J gene: TRBJ2-1; clone size: NA; V gene: TRBV15; D gene: NA; CDR3 protein: CATSRGGFTYNEQFF; CDR3 DNA: TGTGCCACCAGCAGAGGAGGGTTTACCTACAATGAGCAGTTCTTC
J gene: TRBJ2-1; clone size: NA; V gene: TRBV29-1; D gene: NA; CDR3 protein: CSTESWGDEQFF; CDR3 DNA: TGCAGCACGGAAAGCTGGGGCGATGAGCAGTTCTTC
J gene: TRBJ2-4; clone size: many; V gene: TRBV5-5; D gene: TRBD1; CDR3 protein: CASSFIGQDLAKNIQYF; CDR3 DNA: TGTGCCAGCAGCTTTATAGGACAGGATTTAGCCAAAAACATTCAGTACTTC
J gene: TRBJ1-4; clone size: few; V gene: TRBV7-2; D gene: NA; CDR3 protein: CASSRSATNEKLFF; CDR3 DNA: TGTGCCAGCAGCCGCTCCGCAACTAATGAAAAACTGTTTTTT
J gene: TRBJ1-1; clone size: NA; V gene: TRBV11-2; D gene: TRBD1; CDR3 protein: CASSIGQEKAGAFF; CDR3 DNA: TGTGCCAGCAGCATAGGACAGGAGAAAGCTGGAGCTTTCTTT
J gene: TRBJ2-3; clone size: NA; V gene: TRBV29-1; D gene: TRBD2; CDR3 protein: CSGDGGNTDTQYF; CDR3 DNA: TGCAGCGGTGACGGGGGGAACACAGATACGCAGTATTTT
J gene: TRBJ1-4; clone size: many; V gene: TRBV7-9; D gene: NA; CDR3 protein: CASSLRVGGEKLFF; CDR3 DNA: TGTGCCAGCAGCCTCAGGGTGGGAGGTGAAAAACTGTTTTTT
J gene: TRBJ2-3; clone size: NA; V gene: TRBV7-2; D gene: NA; CDR3 protein: CASSLRRSDTQYF; CDR3 DNA: TGTGCCAGCAGCTTAAGGAGGTCAGATACGCAGTATTTT
J gene: TRBJ2-3; clone size: NA; V gene: TRBV5-1; D gene: NA; CDR3 protein: CASSLEGTKAYF; CDR3 DNA: TGCGCCAGCAGCTTGGAGGGGACCAAAGCGTATTTT
J gene: TRBJ2-4; clone size: NA; V gene: TRBV7-9; D gene: NA; CDR3 protein: CASSPGARSKNIQYF; CDR3 DNA: TGTGCCAGCAGCCCGGGGGCCCGGAGCAAAAACATTCAGTACTTC
J gene: TRBJ2-3; clone size: NA; V gene: TRBV11-2; D gene: TRBD2; CDR3 protein: CAGDYRLKGTDTQYF; CDR3 DNA: TGTGCCGGGGACTACAGGTTAAAGGGAACAGATACGCAGTATTTT
J gene: TRBJ1-2; clone size: few; V gene: TRBV7-2; D gene: TRBD1; CDR3 protein: CASSPGTGDYGYTF; CDR3 DNA: TGTGCCAGCAGCCCAGGGACAGGAGATTATGGCTACACCTTC
J gene: TRBJ2-1; clone size: few; V gene: TRBV19; D gene: NA; CDR3 protein: CASKGLAHNEQFF; CDR3 DNA: TGTGCCAGTAAGGGTCTAGCGCACAATGAGCAGTTCTTC
J gene: TRBJ2-3; clone size: many; V gene: TRBV29-1; D gene: NA; CDR3 protein: CSVGTATTDTQYF; CDR3 DNA: TGCAGCGTTGGGACAGCGACCACAGATACGCAGTATTTT
J gene: TRBJ2-3; clone size: NA; V gene: TRBV4-3; D gene: NA; CDR3 protein: CASSQKGDTQYF; CDR3 DNA: TGCGCCAGCAGCCAAAAAGGTGATACGCAGTATTTT
J gene: TRBJ1-6; clone size: many; V gene: TRBV7-8; D gene: TRBD1; CDR3 protein: CASSLEGQGFSPLHF; CDR3 DNA: TGTGCCAGCAGCTTAGAGGGACAGGGGTTTTCACCCCTCCACTTT
J gene: TRBJ2-1; clone size: many; V gene: TRBV7-2; D gene: TRBD1; CDR3 protein: CASSGQAGVSYNEQFF; CDR3 DNA: TGTGCCAGCAGCGGACAGGCAGGGGTTTCCTACAATGAGCAGTTCTTC
J gene: TRBJ2-7; clone size: NA; V gene: TRBV19; D gene: NA; CDR3 protein: CASTLGRALGEQYF; CDR3 DNA: TGTGCCAGCACCCTCGGAAGAGCGCTGGGCGAGCAGTACTTC
J gene: TRBJ2-3; clone size: few; V gene: TRBV4-1; D gene: NA; CDR3 protein: CASSPSRTADTQYF; CDR3 DNA: TGCGCCAGCAGCCCATCCCGTACGGCAGATACGCAGTATTTT
J gene: TRBJ1-5; clone size: NA; V gene: TRBV29-1; D gene: NA; CDR3 protein: CSVGQGNQPQHF; CDR3 DNA: TGCAGCGTTGGCCAGGGCAATCAGCCCCAGCATTTT
J gene: TRBJ2-1; clone size: many; V gene: TRBV6-6; D gene: TRBD1; CDR3 protein: CASSPFGTGNNEQFF; CDR3 DNA: TGTGCCAGCAGCCCCTTCGGGACAGGGAACAATGAGCAGTTCTTC
J gene: TRBJ1-5; clone size: NA; V gene: TRBV30; D gene: TRBD1; CDR3 protein: CAWSARTGRNQPQHF; CDR3 DNA: TGTGCCTGGAGTGCTCGGACAGGCCGCAATCAGCCCCAGCATTTT
J gene: TRBJ2-7; clone size: few; V gene: TRBV29-1; D gene: NA; CDR3 protein: CSASDSPGGQYF; CDR3 DNA: TGCAGCGCCTCGGACTCCCCTGGGGGGCAGTACTTC
J gene: TRBJ1-5; clone size: NA; V gene: TRBV5-1; D gene: NA; CDR3 protein: CASSLEGGNQPQHF; CDR3 DNA: TGCGCCAGCAGCTTGGAGGGAGGCAATCAGCCCCAGCATTTT
J gene: TRBJ1-1; clone size: once; V gene: TRBV6-5; D gene: NA; CDR3 protein: CASSYAGTVNTEAFF; CDR3 DNA: TGTGCCAGCAGTTACGCGGGGACGGTGAACACTGAAGCTTTCTTT
J gene: TRBJ2-5; clone size: few; V gene: TRBV7-9; D gene: NA; CDR3 protein: CASSLGTQAPAETQYF; CDR3 DNA: TGTGCCAGCAGCTTAGGCACACAGGCCCCGGCGGAGACCCAGTACTTC
J gene: TRBJ2-3; clone size: few; V gene: TRBV9; D gene: NA; CDR3 protein: CASSVASGGVTDTQYF; CDR3 DNA: TGTGCCAGCAGCGTAGCATCCGGAGGAGTCACAGATACGCAGTATTTT
J gene: TRBJ1-1; clone size: few; V gene: TRBV14; D gene: NA; CDR3 protein: CASREQENTEAFF; CDR3 DNA: TGTGCCAGCAGGGAGCAGGAGAACACTGAAGCTTTCTTT
J gene: TRBJ1-3; clone size: few; V gene: TRBV9; D gene: NA; CDR3 protein: CASSVASLGGSGNTIYF; CDR3 DNA: TGTGCCAGCAGCGTAGCCTCCTTGGGTGGCTCTGGAAACACCATATATTTT
J gene: TRBJ2-1; clone size: NA; V gene: TRBV7-7; D gene: TRBD2; CDR3 protein: CASSQLPTTGLSEQFF; CDR3 DNA: TGCGCCAGCAGCCAACTCCCTACGACGGGACTAAGTGAGCAGTTCTTC
J gene: TRBJ2-1; clone size: NA; V gene: TRBV7-9; D gene: TRBD1; CDR3 protein: CASSFDRGIYNEQFF; CDR3 DNA: TGTGCCAGCAGCTTCGACAGGGGAATCTACAATGAGCAGTTCTTC
J gene: TRBJ2-1; clone size: few; V gene: TRBV29-1; D gene: NA; CDR3 protein: CSAKVKGAYNEQFF; CDR3 DNA: TGCAGCGCCAAAGTAAAGGGGGCCTACAATGAGCAGTTCTTC
J gene: TRBJ2-5; clone size: NA; V gene: TRBV28; D gene: TRBD2; CDR3 protein: CASSLSSGLAGLQETQYF; CDR3 DNA: TGTGCCAGCAGTTTATCCTCCGGACTAGCGGGACTCCAAGAGACCCAGTACTTC
J gene: TRBJ1-2; clone size: NA; V gene: TRBV7-2; D gene: NA; CDR3 protein: CASSLGGGTSGYTF; CDR3 DNA: TGTGCCAGCAGCTTAGGTGGGGGCACGAGTGGCTACACCTTC
J gene: TRBJ1-2; clone size: few; V gene: TRBV4-2; D gene: NA; CDR3 protein: CASSREVGGADYGYTF; CDR3 DNA: TGTGCCAGCAGCCGCGAGGTTGGGGGGGCTGACTATGGCTACACCTTC
J gene: TRBJ2-1; clone size: few; V gene: TRBV7-2; D gene: TRBD2; CDR3 protein: CASSQLGSGRGIYNEQFF; CDR3 DNA: TGTGCCAGCAGCCAACTGGGTAGCGGGCGTGGCATCTACAATGAGCAGTTCTTC
J gene: TRBJ2-5; clone size: many; V gene: TRBV19; D gene: NA; CDR3 protein: CASIERGRPGETQYF; CDR3 DNA: TGTGCCAGTATTGAGAGGGGCCGCCCAGGGGAGACCCAGTACTTC
J gene: TRBJ2-3; clone size: NA; V gene: TRBV4-2; D gene: NA; CDR3 protein: CASSIGLSGTDTQYF; CDR3 DNA: TGTGCCAGCAGCATCGGACTAAGCGGCACAGATACGCAGTATTTT
J gene: TRBJ2-5; clone size: NA; V gene: TRBV19; D gene: NA; CDR3 protein: CASSRAAETQYF; CDR3 DNA: TGTGCCAGTAGCCGGGCGGCAGAGACCCAGTACTTC
J gene: TRBJ2-2; clone size: NA; V gene: TRBV29-1; D gene: NA; CDR3 protein: CSVASSGAANTGELFF; CDR3 DNA: TGCAGCGTTGCTTCTTCAGGGGCGGCGAACACCGGGGAGCTGTTTTTT